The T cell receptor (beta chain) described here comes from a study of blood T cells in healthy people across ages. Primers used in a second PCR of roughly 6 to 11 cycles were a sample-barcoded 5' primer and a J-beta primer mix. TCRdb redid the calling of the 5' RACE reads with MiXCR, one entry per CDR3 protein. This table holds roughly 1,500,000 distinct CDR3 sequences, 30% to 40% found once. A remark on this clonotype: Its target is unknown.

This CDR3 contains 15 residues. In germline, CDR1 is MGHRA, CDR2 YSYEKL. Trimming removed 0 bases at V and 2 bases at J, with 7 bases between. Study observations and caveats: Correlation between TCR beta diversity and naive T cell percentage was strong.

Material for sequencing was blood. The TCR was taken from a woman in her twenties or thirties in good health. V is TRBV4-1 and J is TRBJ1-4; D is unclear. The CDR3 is CASSQEVETNEKLFF. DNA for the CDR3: TGCGCCAGCAGCCAAGAGGTGGAGACTAATGAAAAACTGTTTTTT.